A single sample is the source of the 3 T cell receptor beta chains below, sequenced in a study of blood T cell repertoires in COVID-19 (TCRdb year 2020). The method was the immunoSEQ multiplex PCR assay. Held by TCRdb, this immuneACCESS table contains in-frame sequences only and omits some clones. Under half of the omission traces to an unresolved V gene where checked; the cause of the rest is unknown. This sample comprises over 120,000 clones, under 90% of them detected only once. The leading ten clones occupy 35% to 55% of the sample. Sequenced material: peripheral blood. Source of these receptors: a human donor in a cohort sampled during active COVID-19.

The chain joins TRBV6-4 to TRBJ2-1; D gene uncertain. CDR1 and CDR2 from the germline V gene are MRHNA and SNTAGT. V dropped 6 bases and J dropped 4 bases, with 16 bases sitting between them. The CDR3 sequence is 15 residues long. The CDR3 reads CASSILGPQYNEQFF. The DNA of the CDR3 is TGTGCCAGCAGCATCTTGGGTCCACAGTACAATGAGCAGTTCTTC.

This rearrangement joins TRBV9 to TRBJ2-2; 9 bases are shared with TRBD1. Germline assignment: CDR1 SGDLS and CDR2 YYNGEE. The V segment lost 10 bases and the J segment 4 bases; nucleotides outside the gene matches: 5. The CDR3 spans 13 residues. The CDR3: CAAGTGFTGELFF. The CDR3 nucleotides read TGTGCCGCCGGGACAGGGTTCACCGGGGAGCTGTTTTTT.

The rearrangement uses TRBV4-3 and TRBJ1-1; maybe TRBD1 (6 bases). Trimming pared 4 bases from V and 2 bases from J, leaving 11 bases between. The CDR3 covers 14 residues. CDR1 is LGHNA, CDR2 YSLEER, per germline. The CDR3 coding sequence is TGCGCCAGCAGCCGCCCGGACAGAAACACTGAAGCTTTCTTT. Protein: CASSRPDRNTEAFF.